The rows below give T cell receptor beta chains drawn from one sample of a study of T cell repertoires in cytomegalovirus infection. For these receptors, no antigen is known. TCRdb re-called the reads through MiXCR, storing one row per CDR3 protein. The data show around 340,000 distinct CDR3 sequences, 25% to 35% seen once. The sample was cultured PBMCs, taken from culture after CMV antigen stimulation. The source is a human donor in good health (CMV status not recorded). Some clones in this sample may be carry-over from other donors' samples. CDR3s include the opening cysteine and the closing phenylalanine or tryptophan. A D gene is named only where the DNA matches it firmly. Only some rows state a clone size, as once, few, many or a class for expanded clones.

>TRBV19|NA|NA|TRBJ2-2
CASSPPRPNTGELFF
TGTGCCAGTAGTCCGCCCCGACCTAACACCGGGGAGCTGTTTTTT
>TRBV15|TRBD1|NA|TRBJ2-7
CATSKTGQGGVYEQYF
TGTGCCACCAGCAAGACGGGACAGGGAGGGGTCTACGAGCAGTACTTC
>TRBV12-3/TRBV12-4|NA|few|TRBJ1-6
CASSLGRARDSPLHF
TGTGCCAGCAGTTTGGGAAGGGCTCGGGATTCACCCCTCCACTTT
>TRBV19|TRBD1|few|TRBJ1-5
CASSIEKDRGHRQPQHF
TGTGCCAGTAGTATAGAAAAGGACAGGGGGCATCGGCAGCCCCAGCATTTT
>TRBV6-6|NA|few|TRBJ1-5
CASSYSRQGNNQPQHF
TGTGCCAGCAGTTACTCGCGCCAGGGGAACAATCAGCCCCAGCATTTT
>TRBV4-2|NA|NA|TRBJ2-3
CASSQEFSTDTQYF
TGTGCCAGCAGCCAAGAGTTTAGCACAGATACGCAGTATTTT
>TRBV7-3|NA|NA|TRBJ2-1
CASSSDSHNEQFF
TGTGCCAGCAGCTCGGACAGTCACAATGAGCAGTTCTTC
>TRBV28|NA|NA|TRBJ2-3
CASSLQYTQYF
TGTGCCAGCAGTTTGCAGTATACGCAGTATTTT
>TRBV20-1|NA|many|TRBJ1-6
CSASEGLNSPLHF
TGCAGTGCTAGTGAAGGGTTGAATTCACCCCTCCACTTT
>TRBV12-3/TRBV12-4|TRBD2|NA|TRBJ2-3
CASSFAGGRTDTQYF
TGTGCCAGCAGTTTTGCGGGGGGGCGAACAGATACGCAGTATTTT
>TRBV20-1|NA|NA|TRBJ1-5
CSARRAGEGQPQHF
TGCAGTGCTCGTAGGGCGGGGGAGGGTCAGCCCCAGCATTTT
>TRBV2|NA|few|TRBJ1-4
CASSEEWTNEKLFF
TGTGCCAGCAGTGAAGAGTGGACTAATGAAAAACTGTTTTTT
>TRBV11-2|NA|many|TRBJ2-3
CASSSTRGADTQYF
TGTGCCAGCAGCTCGACAAGGGGGGCAGATACGCAGTATTTT
>TRBV6-6|NA|NA|TRBJ1-6
CASSYSGGVSYNSPLHF
TGTGCCAGCAGTTACTCCGGCGGGGTTAGCTATAATTCACCCCTCCACTTT
>TRBV7-9|NA|NA|TRBJ2-2
CASSFAGAPGELFF
TGTGCCAGCAGCTTTGCAGGGGCACCCGGGGAGCTGTTTTTT
>TRBV12-3/TRBV12-4|TRBD1|many|TRBJ2-7
CASNRGPSYEQYF
TGTGCCAGCAACAGGGGGCCTTCCTACGAGCAGTACTTC
>TRBV10-3|TRBD2|NA|TRBJ2-5
CAISGREETQYF
TGTGCCATTAGCGGGAGAGAGGAGACCCAGTACTTC
>TRBV6-4|NA|many|TRBJ2-3
CASSAGGGTDTQYF
TGTGCCAGCAGTGCGGGCGGGGGCACAGATACGCAGTATTTT
>TRBV19|TRBD1|NA|TRBJ1-2
CASRFDRDYGYTF
TGTGCCAGTAGGTTTGACAGGGACTATGGCTACACCTTC
>TRBV5-8|NA|NA|TRBJ2-7
CASSTSRLERERHSYEQYF
TGTGCCAGCAGCACCAGCCGACTAGAACGGGAGAGGCACTCCTACGAGCAGTACTTC
>TRBV18|TRBD2|NA|TRBJ2-1
CASSPSGGGVHNEQFF
TGTGCCAGCTCACCATCCGGGGGAGGGGTTCACAATGAGCAGTTCTTC
>TRBV6-5|NA|few|TRBJ2-7
CASSRQPDRNYEQYF
TGTGCCAGCAGTCGCCAACCCGACAGAAACTACGAGCAGTACTTC
>TRBV7-3|TRBD2|NA|TRBJ2-2
CASSWTSGKGIGELFF
TGTGCCAGCAGCTGGACTAGCGGGAAGGGAATCGGGGAGCTGTTTTTT
>TRBV7-2|NA|few|TRBJ1-2
CASSSGQSLNGYTF
TGTGCCAGCAGCTCTGGACAGAGCCTAAATGGCTACACCTTC
>TRBV4-1|NA|NA|TRBJ2-4
CASGRAGEGKNIQYF
TGTGCCAGCGGCCGGGCAGGAGAAGGCAAAAACATTCAGTACTTC
>TRBV27|NA|few|TRBJ1-2
CASSSKVSLYGYTF
TGTGCCAGCAGTTCAAAGGTCTCACTTTATGGCTACACCTTC
>TRBV19|TRBD1|NA|TRBJ2-5
CASSNHRGPGETQYF
TGTGCCAGTAGTAATCACAGGGGGCCGGGGGAGACCCAGTACTTC
>TRBV7-9|TRBD1|many|TRBJ2-1
CASSLGTGLNNEQFF
TGTGCCAGCAGCTTAGGGACAGGGTTGAACAATGAGCAGTTCTTC
>TRBV6-2/TRBV6-3|NA|few|TRBJ1-1
CASSYTGYTEAFF
TGTGCCAGCAGTTACACAGGTTATACTGAAGCTTTCTTT
>TRBV28|NA|few|TRBJ2-3
CASSLPGADTQYF
TGTGCCAGCAGTCTCCCCGGGGCAGATACGCAGTATTTT
>TRBV28|TRBD1|NA|TRBJ2-3
CASSTRDRGWDTQYF
TGTGCCAGCAGTACTCGGGACAGGGGATGGGATACGCAGTATTTT
>TRBV15|TRBD2|NA|TRBJ2-2
CATSRAPSGSPGELFF
TGTGCCACCAGCAGAGCTCCTAGCGGGAGCCCCGGGGAGCTGTTTTTT
>TRBV6-1|TRBD2|NA|TRBJ2-5
CASRTGTSGRETQYF
TGTGCCAGCAGAACCGGGACTAGCGGGAGAGAGACCCAGTACTTC
>TRBV12-3/TRBV12-4|TRBD2|many|TRBJ2-1
CASSPIGLAWGGEQFF
TGTGCCAGCAGCCCAATCGGACTAGCGTGGGGCGGTGAGCAGTTCTTC
>TRBV6-5|TRBD1|many|TRBJ1-5
CASSFDRGGNQPQHF
TGTGCCAGCAGTTTCGACAGGGGGGGGAATCAGCCCCAGCATTTT
>TRBV5-4|NA|few|TRBJ2-2
CASSWDVGSGELFF
TGTGCCAGCAGCTGGGATGTGGGTTCCGGGGAGCTGTTTTTT
>TRBV12-3/TRBV12-4|TRBD1|few|TRBJ2-1
CASSFGTEWNEQFF
TGTGCCAGCAGTTTCGGGACAGAGTGGAATGAGCAGTTCTTC
>TRBV7-9|NA|many|TRBJ1-4
CASSLGRIPNEKLFF
TGTGCCAGCAGCTTAGGGCGCATCCCTAATGAAAAACTGTTTTTT
>TRBV10-2|NA|NA|TRBJ1-1
CASRFSGDTEAFF
TGCGCCAGCAGGTTTTCGGGAGACACTGAAGCTTTCTTT
>TRBV7-9|NA|NA|TRBJ1-2
CASSFPRGNGYTF
TGTGCCAGCAGCTTCCCCCGGGGGAACGGCTACACCTTC
>TRBV7-8|TRBD1|few|TRBJ2-1
CASSLDRGPWDEQFF
TGTGCCAGCAGCTTAGATAGGGGGCCTTGGGATGAGCAGTTCTTC
>TRBV7-9|NA|many|TRBJ2-1
CASSLSIGGADNEQFF
TGTGCCAGCAGCTTAAGTATCGGGGGAGCTGACAATGAGCAGTTCTTC
>TRBV28|NA|few|TRBJ1-2
CATSRDTKNYGYTF
TGTGCCACCTCCCGGGACACCAAAAACTATGGCTACACCTTC
>TRBV7-9|NA|few|TRBJ1-1
CASRRGSGGNTEAFF
TGTGCCAGCAGGCGTGGGTCCGGGGGAAACACTGAAGCTTTCTTT
>TRBV5-1|NA|few|TRBJ1-2
CASSLDRVLDGYTF
TGCGCCAGCAGCTTGGATCGGGTTTTAGATGGCTACACCTTC
>TRBV7-2|TRBD1|many|TRBJ1-2
CASSLAGGSNYGYTF
TGTGCCAGCAGCTTAGCAGGGGGCAGTAACTATGGCTACACCTTC
>TRBV4-3|TRBD2|few|TRBJ2-5
CASSQEPALGGIQETQYF
TGCGCCAGCAGCCAAGAGCCTGCTTTGGGGGGGATCCAAGAGACCCAGTACTTC
>TRBV7-2|NA|many|TRBJ1-2
CASSYGGRGYGYTF
TGTGCCAGCAGCTACGGGGGGCGAGGCTATGGCTACACCTTC
>TRBV5-1|NA|few|TRBJ1-1
CASSTYRPSGLTEAFF
TGCGCCAGCAGCACCTACAGGCCGAGTGGGTTGACTGAAGCTTTCTTT
>TRBV18|NA|few|TRBJ1-5
CASSLQGLGVNQPQHF
TGTGCCAGCTCACTTCAGGGGCTGGGGGTCAATCAGCCCCAGCATTTT
>TRBV2|NA|few|TRBJ1-2
CASSDERTYGYTF
TGTGCCAGCAGTGATGAGAGGACCTATGGCTACACCTTC
>TRBV27|NA|NA|TRBJ2-7
CASSLSQSYEQYF
TGTGCCAGCAGTTTATCGCAGTCCTACGAGCAGTACTTC
>TRBV5-8|NA|NA|TRBJ1-2
CASSPLGRDYGYTF
TGTGCCAGCAGTCCGCTAGGACGGGACTATGGCTACACCTTC
>TRBV7-6|NA|NA|TRBJ1-2
CASSLEQDRYGYTF
TGTGCCAGCAGCTTAGAACAGGATCGGTATGGCTACACCTTC
>TRBV6-6|NA|few|TRBJ1-3
CASSYSGGSSGNTIYF
TGTGCCAGCAGTTACTCGGGGGGCTCCTCTGGAAACACCATATATTTT